This is a list of T cell receptor beta chains from one sample in a study of T cell responses to AZD1222 COVID-19 vaccine. The table came from immunoSEQ multiplex PCR; TCRdb's copy has only in-frame clones and leaves some out. Among roughly 200,000 clones listed, over 80% were seen once. The sequenced sample was peripheral blood, obtained 28 days after the second dose of the MenACWY control vaccine. The source is an adult who received the MenACWY meningococcal vaccine as a control. Each CDR3 is given with its conserved first and last residue. The order of the fields is D gene, clone size, J gene, V gene, CDR3 DNA, CDR3 protein. The D gene is left open where the match is weak. Size is omitted from some rows. Given values are once, few, many or a class for expanded clones.

. . TRBJ1-3 TRBV16 TGTGCCAGCAGCCGGGTGGACCGAGTCTCTGGAAACACCATATATTTT CASSRVDRVSGNTIYF
TRBD1 . TRBJ2-3 TRBV28 TGTGCCAGCAGGACCGGGACAGGGGGCCGAGATACGCAGTATTTT CASRTGTGGRDTQYF
TRBD1 . TRBJ1-4 TRBV12-3/TRBV12-4 TGTGCCAGCAAAAGGGACAGCAATGAAAAACTGTTTTTT CASKRDSNEKLFF
TRBD1 . TRBJ2-1 TRBV5-4 TGTGCCAGCAGATGGACAGGGGGCAATGAGCAGTTCTTC CASRWTGGNEQFF
. . TRBJ1-1 TRBV28 TGTGCCAGCAGTTCTAAGCCGAAACGTGCTTTCTTT CASSSKPKRAFF
. once TRBJ1-2 TRBV29-1 TGCAGCGTTGAGAACGCGGGAATTCGTGGCTACACCTTC CSVENAGIRGYTF
TRBD1 . TRBJ2-1 TRBV6-5 TGTGCCAGCAGTTCTGACAGGGACAGGGAGCAGTTCTTC CASSSDRDREQFF
. . TRBJ1-1 TRBV19 TGTGCCAGTGCTAATGGGGGGGCAGTGGTCTTT CASANGGAVVF
TRBD2 once TRBJ2-2 TRBV6-2/TRBV6-3 TGTGCCAGCAGTTACGGGCGGGGGTCGGGAACCGGGGAGCTGTTTTTT CASSYGRGSGTGELFF
. . TRBJ1-1 TRBV30 TGTGCCTGGAGTCGGGGCGGGTTGAACACTGAAGCTTTCTTT CAWSRGGLNTEAFF
TRBD1 . TRBJ1-4 TRBV7-9 TGTGCCAGCAGCTTATTTCAGACAGGGGATGAAAAACTGTTTTTT CASSLFQTGDEKLFF
TRBD1 once TRBJ1-1 TRBV19 TGTGCCAGTATCAGGGGGCGATCGAACACTGAAGCTTTCTTT CASIRGRSNTEAFF
. . TRBJ1-2 TRBV19 TGTGCCAGTAGTATTGGGCGGAACTATGGCTACACCTTC CASSIGRNYGYTF
. once TRBJ2-7 TRBV12-3/TRBV12-4 TGTGCCAGCAGTTTGGGGCAGTTCCCGCAGTACTTC CASSLGQFPQYF
TRBD1 . TRBJ1-6 TRBV7-9 TGTGCCAGCAGCTTAGCGCTCGCTTCTGGGACAGTATATTCACCCCTCCACTTT CASSLALASGTVYSPLHF
TRBD2 . TRBJ2-1 TRBV7-3 TGTGCCAGCAGCCCGAACAGCGGGGGATACAATGAGCAGTTCTTC CASSPNSGGYNEQFF
. few TRBJ2-1 TRBV9 TGTGCCAGCAGCCCCCACCAAGGGGCCAGCTCCTACAATGAGCAGTTCTTC CASSPHQGASSYNEQFF
. few TRBJ1-4 TRBV5-5 TGTGCCAGCAGCTTGGAACAGATCCAAGAGGTGACGGAAAAACTGTTTTTT CASSLEQIQEVTEKLFF
. . TRBJ1-1 TRBV6-2/TRBV6-3 TGTGCCAGCAGTTACTCGGGGAGGGGAGGAACTGAAGCTTTCTTT CASSYSGRGGTEAFF
. . TRBJ1-3 TRBV30 TGTGCCTGGAGTAAGTCCAGGGGCAACACCATATATTTT CAWSKSRGNTIYF
. . TRBJ1-2 TRBV4-1 TGCGCCAGCAGCCAAGCGGTGAATTATGGCTACACCTTC CASSQAVNYGYTF
. once TRBJ2-2 TRBV5-1 TGCGCCAGCAAGGAGCGGACAGCGAACACCGGGGAGCTGTTTTTT CASKERTANTGELFF
TRBD2 . TRBJ2-3 TRBV7-7 TGTGCTAGCAGCTTAGTTGCGGGGGGGAACCAAAACACAGATACGCAGTATTTT CASSLVAGGNQNTDTQYF
. . TRBJ1-1 TRBV5-5 TGTGCCAGCAGTCCCGACTTCACTGAAGCTTTCTTT CASSPDFTEAFF
. . TRBJ2-3 TRBV5-1 TGCGCCAGCAGCTTTGGCCGCCCCAATGGGGATACGCAGTATTTT CASSFGRPNGDTQYF
. . TRBJ1-2 TRBV20-1 TGCAGTGCTAGACCAGGGGATGGCTACACCTTC CSARPGDGYTF
TRBD1 few TRBJ1-1 TRBV18 TGTGCCAGCTCACCCGGGACAGGGGGTAGTTCTGAAGCTTTCTTT CASSPGTGGSSEAFF
. . TRBJ2-2 TRBV6-6 TGTGCCAGCAGCAAAAGGGACACCGGGGAGCTGTTTTTT CASSKRDTGELFF
TRBD1 once TRBJ1-3 TRBV4-1 TGCGCCAGCAGCCAACAGATCAGAGCCGGGACAGGGGGAAACACCATATATTTT CASSQQIRAGTGGNTIYF